These 26 T cell receptor beta chains originate from one sample sequenced in a study of blood T cell repertoires in COVID-19 (dated by TCRdb to the early 2020s). Libraries were made using the immunoSEQ multiplex PCR assay. Entries here come from immuneACCESS through TCRdb and include only in-frame sequences with V and J called. Some clones fail to appear in such tables; in the studies checked, an unresolved V gene covers under half of the shortfall, and the cause of the remainder is unknown. For this sample there are a few hundred thousand clones; about 88% appear just once. The leading ten clones occupy about 3% of the sample. Sequencing was carried out using peripheral blood. The receptors were sampled from a man aged 55 to 69 with acute or convalescent COVID-19.

The chain carries TRBV19 and TRBJ1-1, with 8 bases identical to TRBD1. Germline V gene lookup returns CDR1 LNHDA and CDR2 SQIVND (reference sequence). Trimming cost V 4 bases and J 0 bases; bases outside gene matches: 7. The CDR3 is made up of 16 amino acids. The CDR3 spells CASSTRTGRMNTEAFF. The CDR3 DNA follows: TGTGCCAGTAGTACCCGGACAGGGAGAATGAACACTGAAGCTTTCTTT.

In DNA, the CDR3 is TGTGCCAGCAGTGAACAGGGAACAGGGACGAGCACAGATACGCAGTATTTT. Protein product: CASSEQGTGTSTDTQYF. The gene calls are TRBV6-1 and TRBJ2-3; tentative D call: TRBD1 (6 bases). Germline CDR1 is MNHNS and CDR2 is SASEGT. Trimming removed 2 bases from V and 0 bases from J, with 15 bases in between. The CDR3 extends over 17 amino acids.

V usage is TRBV28 and J usage is TRBJ1-2; maybe TRBD1 (5 bases). The CDR3 contains 13 residues. Per the germline V gene, CDR1 is MDHEN and CDR2 is SYDVKM. V lost 6 bases to trimming and J lost 4 bases, with 12 bases between them. The CDR3: CASRPTESYGYTF. The DNA for the CDR3 is TGTGCCAGCAGGCCGACAGAGAGCTATGGCTACACCTTC.

The chain is built from TRBV29-1 and TRBJ1-1, with D maybe TRBD1 (5 bases). V shed 5 bases and J shed 0 bases, with 13 bases lying between them. Looked up from germline, CDR1 is SQVTM and CDR2 is ANQGSEA. The length of the CDR3 is 14 residues. The CDR3 here is CSVYRLGMNTEAFF. The DNA of the CDR3 is TGCAGCGTTTACAGGTTGGGTATGAACACTGAAGCTTTCTTT.

The chain employs TRBV12-3 or TRBV12-4 and TRBJ2-7; tentative D call: TRBD2 (7 bases). CDR3 length: 13 residues. The V gene lost 4 bases and the J gene lost 7 bases, with 14 bases spanning the gap. The CDR3 sequence: CASSSRGAREQYF. The CDR3 bases are TGTGCCAGCAGTTCCCGGGGGGCGAGGGAGCAGTACTTC.

The rearrangement uses TRBV7-8 and TRBJ2-7; no clear D gene. Germline-derived CDR1 and CDR2 are SGHVS and FQNEAQ. The CDR3 extends over 13 amino acids. Trimming left V 5 bases short and J 6 bases short, with 14 bases between. For the CDR3, the DNA is TGTGCCAGCAGCCTCAAGAGAGACACCGAGCAGTACTTC. The encoded protein is CASSLKRDTEQYF.

This clone was seen only once. V gene TRBV7-2 combines with J gene TRBJ2-1; 14 bases fit TRBD2. The germline gives CDR1 SGHTA, CDR2 FQGNSA. V lost 8 bases to trimming and J lost 9 bases; unmatched junction nucleotides: 6. This CDR3 is built from 14 residues. CDR3: CASRLAGGPGEQFF. As DNA, the CDR3 is TGTGCCAGCCGACTAGCGGGGGGGCCGGGTGAGCAGTTCTTC.

This chain links TRBV27 with TRBJ1-1, with TRBD1 as a possible D gene (5 bases). Germline V lookup: CDR1 MNHEY, CDR2 SMNVEV (reference sequence). Trimming shortened V by 7 bases and J by 1 base, and 16 bases separated the two germline ends. The CDR3 loop spans 15 amino acids. The CDR3 protein is CASTARRGRNTEAFF. In DNA, the CDR3 is TGTGCCAGCACCGCGAGGAGGGGAAGGAACACTGAAGCTTTCTTT.

The chain is built from TRBV14 and TRBJ1-1; 9 nucleotides align to TRBD1. V gave up 4 bases and J gave up 10 bases; unmatched junction bases: 10. The CDR3 consists of 14 residues. Per the germline V gene, CDR1 is SGHDN and CDR2 is FVKESK. The CDR3 is CASSLYPTDRGAFF. Written as DNA, the CDR3 is TGTGCCAGCAGCCTCTACCCCACGGACAGGGGAGCTTTCTTT.

In the case of this clone: The sample contains more than one DNA sequence encoding this CDR3. This chain uses TRBV5-1 with TRBJ1-2, with D perhaps TRBD1 (5 bases). The germline CDR1 and CDR2 sequences are SGHRS and YFSETQ. CDR3 length: 12 amino acids. Between the trimmed V and J ends, which lost 0 bases and 8 bases, there was a span of 8 bases. For the CDR3, the DNA is TGCGCCAGCAGCTTGGGGCAGGGCGGCTACACCTTC. It codes for CASSLGQGGYTF.

The V call is TRBV7-9, the J call TRBJ1-3; D may be TRBD1 (5 bases). The CDR3 length is 18 residues. Germline assignment: CDR1 SEHNR and CDR2 FQNEAQ (reference sequence). Trimming pared 4 bases from V and 2 bases from J, leaving 21 bases between. The chain's CDR3 is CASSSAGGAGFTGNTIYF. CDR3 coding DNA: TGTGCCAGCAGCTCAGCCGGCGGGGCAGGCTTCACTGGAAACACCATATATTTT.

This chain links TRBV27 with TRBJ1-2, with D possibly TRBD1 on 6 matching bases. V was cut by 2 bases and J by 7 bases, with 14 bases left in between. The CDR3 is made up of 14 amino acids. In germline, CDR1 is MNHEY, CDR2 SMNVEV (reference sequence). The DNA of the CDR3 is TGTGCCAGCAGTTTAGTGGCAGGGGTGCCTGGCTACACCTTC. This encodes CASSLVAGVPGYTF.

CDR3: CASSPTGTGTNYGYTF. CDR3 in DNA: TGTGCCAGCAGCCCGACCGGGACAGGGACTAACTATGGCTACACCTTC. The chain is built from TRBV5-5 and TRBJ1-2, with 9 bases aligning to TRBD1. V was pared by 4 bases and J by 0 bases, with 7 bases of the junction left unmatched. The V gene's germline CDR1 is SGHKS and CDR2 YYEKEE (reference sequence). The CDR3 runs to 16 residues.

The chain combines TRBV5-1 with TRBJ2-1; weak D call: TRBD2 (6 bases). The V gene lost 4 bases and the J gene lost 6 bases, with 14 bases spanning the gap. The germline gives CDR1 SGHRS, CDR2 YFSETQ. CDR3 size: 14 residues. The CDR3 DNA sequence: TGCGCCAGCAGCCAACTCCAGGGAGGCAATGAGCAGTTCTTC. Translation gives CASSQLQGGNEQFF.

This clone was seen only once. The J gene is TRBJ1-6, the V gene TRBV21-1; no check of the table's D call, TRBD1, against the DNA was made. TRBV21-1 is shown as a pseudogene. The CDR3 extends over 16 amino acids. The CDR3 sequence is CASSTRQLSYNSPLHF. The DNA for the CDR3 is TGTGCCAGCAGCACGAGACAGCTCTCCTATAATTCACCCCTCCACTTT.

The chain carries TRBV24-1 and TRBJ2-3, with 8 bases matching TRBD1. Germline assignment: CDR1 KGHDR and CDR2 SFDVKD. V trimming: 3 bases; J trimming: 3 bases; junction bases outside the gene matches: 4. The CDR3 sequence is 15 residues long. CDR3 loop: CATSDPRGRTDTQYF. CDR3 coding DNA: TGTGCCACCAGTGATCCCAGGGGGCGTACAGATACGCAGTATTTT.

This clone appeared a few times. The V call is TRBV29-1, the J call TRBJ2-7, with 7 bases identical to TRBD1. Germline assignment: CDR1 SQVTM and CDR2 ANQGSEA. Trimming cost V 1 base and J 6 bases; bases outside gene matches: 9. The CDR3 runs 14 residues. CDR3 bases: TGCAGCGTTGAAGCCGGGACAGCCTCGGGCGAGCAGTACTTC. Encoded protein: CSVEAGTASGEQYF.

The CDR3, as DNA: TGTGCCAGTAGTATTTGGGCTAGCGGGGGGGCCGGTGAGACCCAGTACTTC. As protein: CASSIWASGGAGETQYF. The chain uses TRBV19 and TRBJ2-5, with 12 bases matching TRBD2. CDR1 and CDR2 (germline): LNHDA, SQIVND (reference sequence). The V gene end was trimmed by 3 bases and the J gene end by 5 bases; junction bases not matched to a gene: 10. The length of the CDR3 is 17 residues.

V gene TRBV18 combines with J gene TRBJ1-5; tentative D call: TRBD1 (6 bases). Per germline, CDR1 KGHSH and CDR2 LQKENI. The CDR3 length is 15 residues. Trimming shortened V by 3 bases and J by 2 bases, and 11 bases separated the two germline ends. Written as DNA, the CDR3 is TGTGCCAGCTCACCTCAGGGGCGAGGCAATCAGCCCCAGCATTTT. It encodes CASSPQGRGNQPQHF. Combining the CDR3 with reference TRBV18 and TRBJ1-5 gives the whole variable domain NAGVMQNPRHLVRRRGQEARLRCSPMKGHSHVYWYRQLPEEGLKFMVYLQKENIIDESGMPKERFSAEFPKEGPSILRIQQVVRGDSAAYFCASSPQGRGNQPQHFGDGTRLSIL.

This sequence joins TRBV6-5 and TRBJ1-2, with D possibly TRBD1 on 6 matching bases. The germline V gene encodes CDR1 MNHEY and CDR2 SVGAGI. The V and J ends lost 6 bases and 4 bases respectively, with 15 bases between them. The CDR3 runs 14 residues. The CDR3 spells CASSDDRTFYGYTF. The CDR3, as DNA: TGTGCCAGCAGCGACGACAGGACTTTCTATGGCTACACCTTC.

This chain uses TRBV20-1 with TRBJ2-3; D uncertain. Trimming stripped 3 bases from V and 7 bases from J, with 8 bases between. Germline-derived CDR1 and CDR2 are DFQATT and SNEGSKA (reference sequence). The CDR3 extends over 11 amino acids. The CDR3 is CSARAANTQYF. The CDR3 DNA follows: TGCAGTGCTAGGGCGGCGAATACGCAGTATTTT.

V is TRBV27 and J is TRBJ1-5, with D perhaps TRBD1 (5 bases). CDR3 length: 14 amino acids. Germline CDR1 MNHEY, CDR2 SMNVEV (reference sequence). V was pared by 5 bases and J by 6 bases, with 14 bases between. In DNA form, the CDR3 reads TGTGCCAGCAGTAGCCGACAGAGGAGTCAGCCCCAGCATTTT. It yields the protein CASSSRQRSQPQHF.

The V and J genes are TRBV3-1 (or the pseudogene TRBV3-2) and TRBJ1-2; 7 bases map to TRBD1. Trimming cost V 4 bases and J 4 bases; bases outside gene matches: 9. Germline V gene lookup returns CDR1 LGHDT and CDR2 YNNKEL (reference sequence). CDR3 size: 15 residues. This CDR3 reads CASSRRAGGLYGYTF. CDR3 nucleotides: TGTGCCAGCAGCCGACGGGCAGGGGGACTCTATGGCTACACCTTC.

CDR3 sequence reads: CASSQVGTGYVHEQYF. CDR3 in DNA: TGTGCCAGCAGCCAAGTGGGGACAGGGTACGTTCACGAGCAGTACTTC. The gene calls are TRBV11-3 and TRBJ2-7; 9 bases align to TRBD1. Trimming took 5 bases from V and 5 from J; bases not matched to a gene: 13. Germline CDR1 SGHNT, CDR2 YENEEA. This CDR3 is built from 16 residues.

J is TRBJ2-7 and V is TRBV2, with unresolved D. Germline CDR1 is SNHLY and CDR2 is FYNNEI. Trimming stripped 4 bases from V and 4 bases from J, with 5 bases between. CDR3 length equals 11 residues. The CDR3 loop reads CASSGAYEQYF. CDR3 bases: TGTGCCAGCAGTGGGGCTTACGAGCAGTACTTC.

Worth noting for this clone: The sample contains more than one DNA sequence encoding this CDR3. This chain uses TRBV6-5 with TRBJ2-7, with unresolved D. This CDR3 region has 14 residues. V was trimmed by 2 bases and J by 0 bases, leaving 8 bases between them. The germline V gene has CDR1 MNHEY and CDR2 SVGAGI. The CDR3 DNA reads TGTGCCAGCAGTTACGGGCAAGGCTCCTACGAGCAGTACTTC. Protein: CASSYGQGSYEQYF.